This T cell receptor (beta chain) is drawn from a study of blood T cell repertoires in COVID-19 (dated by TCRdb to 2018 to 2020). Turning to the overall study: Collaborator samples came from the United States, Italy and Spain and covered acute and convalescent phases of COVID-19. Where HLA class I and class II types were available, the types were taken from metadata supplied by the sample provider, not from assay-based typing. Sample metadata almost always included a de-identified subject ID, COVID-19 status, age in years and sex. A freely available public database, intended as a resource for researchers studying the immune response to SARS-CoV-2, is where the repertoires were released. Deeply sampled blood TCRbeta repertoires from subjects exposed to, actively infected with, or recovered from COVID-19 were included in the dataset. The material from the prospective study consisted of cDNA or gDNA derived from T cells, B-cell-depleted T cells, or PBMCs. The samples were drawn from two sources: the first 160 participants of the ongoing ImmuneRACE study, and fewer than 1,500 subjects contributed by 6 global collaborators.

Summary of the overall study and its limitations: The amount of clinical and demographic metadata varied by source and participant and was provided uncurated.

Whole blood was collected in K2EDTA tubes by collaborating institutions according to the institutions' own protocols. For TCRbeta analysis, collaborator samples were shipped as frozen whole blood, as isolated PBMCs, or as DNA extracted from either sample type. To note about this clone: Its target antigen remains unknown. No clone much larger than this one lies a single base away; base qualities are absent.

The cysteine opens and the phenylalanine closes a CDR3 of 13 amino acids. The only DNA kept is the CDR3, 39 bases in frame from the first base. At the junction V is shortened by 5 bases and J by 4 bases; bases outside the gene matches: 5. CDR1 and CDR2 are read off the germline V gene as SGHNT and YENEEA. TCRbeta CDR3 regions were amplified from genomic DNA using the immunoSEQ Assay, a bias-controlled multiplex PCR. As for how the authors treated the data: Nucleated cell counts per sample were estimated from amplification of reference gene primers within the assay. Sequence reads were collapsed and filtered to measure the absolute abundance of every unique TCRbeta CDR3 rearrangement. For each sample, productive Simpson clonality was calculated as the square root of Simpson's diversity index over productive rearrangements. This immuneACCESS table, as held by TCRdb, lists in-frame sequences with V and J called but not all clones. Of the missing ones, under half trace to an unresolved V gene in checked studies; the others have no known cause. That table furnishes V, J and clone size, whereas the DNA furnished D and trimming. This sample lists about 86,000 clones; around 80% were detected once. The ten largest account for around 10% of the sample.

The source of this sequence is a man aged 65-85 years with acute or convalescent COVID-19. Sequencing was performed on peripheral blood. This receptor chain uses TRBV11-3 and TRBJ2-7; 7 of the junction bases match TRBD1. The sequence in DNA is TGTGCCAGCAGCCCTGGGACAGATTACGAGCAGTACTTC. The translation is CASSPGTDYEQYF.